What follows describes a single T cell receptor (beta chain). Trimming cost V 2 bases and J 2 bases, with 11 bases left between them. Germline V gene lookup returns CDR1 MNHNS and CDR2 SASEGT. The CDR3 is 15 residues long. These data are taken from a study of CD8 T cells in Susac syndrome. Random hexamers served to reverse transcribe roughly 0.45 to 1 ug RNA. TCRdb reprocessed the immunoSEQ multiplex PCR reads with MiXCR, giving one entry per CDR3 protein. The sample consists of 120,000 to 150,000 distinct CDR3 sequences, approximately 93% of them appearing once. The specimen was CD4+ T cells from PBMCs. V and J are TRBV6-1 and TRBJ2-3; perhaps TRBD1 as D (6 bases). The sequence was obtained from a human donor in good health. The CDR3 reads CASSEIGQYTDTQYF. CDR3 coding DNA: TGTGCCAGCAGTGAAATTGGACAGTACACAGATACGCAGTATTTT.